These 5 T cell receptor beta chains were all obtained from the same sample, sequenced in a study of blood T cell repertoires in COVID-19. Only in-frame clones appear in the TCRdb table, and some are missing; sequencing was by immunoSEQ multiplex PCR. The repertoire holds over 200,000 clones, with around 89% as singletons. The sample taken for sequencing was PBMCs or T cells enriched from blood (not recorded which). All receptors derive from a man aged 35 to 55 who had recovered from COVID-19.

The chain uses TRBV4-3 and TRBJ1-2, with 9 bases aligning to TRBD1. Germline values: CDR1 LGHNA, CDR2 YSLEER. Trimming at V came to 0 bases and at J to 4 bases, leaving 9 bases not matched to a gene. The CDR3 length is 17 residues. Written as DNA, the CDR3 is TGCGCCAGCAGCCAAGATAAGAGGACAGGGGTAATCTATGGCTACACCTTC. Its translation: CASSQDKRTGVIYGYTF.

This clone has at least ten counts. In DNA, the CDR3 is TGTGCCAGCAGCTTGGGACAGGGGATGGCAGATACGCAGTATTTT. Amino acids: CASSLGQGMADTQYF. The rearrangement joins TRBV7-9 to TRBJ2-3; 10 bases are shared with TRBD1. Germline V gene lookup returns CDR1 SEHNR and CDR2 FQNEAQ (reference sequence). The junction had 4 bases not matched to a gene; V was cut back by 3 bases and J by 4 bases. The CDR3 length is 15 residues.

CDR3 sequence: CASRGAQGEQFF. CDR3 sequence (DNA): TGTGCCAGTCGGGGGGCCCAGGGTGAGCAGTTCTTC. The chain recombines TRBV19 with TRBJ2-1; D is possibly TRBD2 (7 bases). This CDR3 has 12 residues. The germline gives CDR1 LNHDA, CDR2 SQIVND (reference sequence). V dropped 8 bases and J dropped 9 bases, with 14 bases sitting between them.

CDR3 DNA: TGTGCCAGCAGTTTTGGACAGGGCTATGGCTACACCTTC. Translated: CASSFGQGYGYTF. The chain joins TRBV2 to TRBJ1-2; 8 nucleotides match TRBD1. This CDR3 region has 13 residues. V trimming: 5 bases; J trimming: 4 bases; junction bases outside the gene matches: 3. Germline CDR1 and CDR2: SNHLY and FYNNEI.

V and J are TRBV11-2 and TRBJ2-2; D might be TRBD1 (6 bases). The CDR3 sequence is 16 residues long. Germline V gives CDR1 SGHAT, CDR2 FQNNGV. Trimming took 1 base from V and 5 from J, leaving 14 bases between them. The CDR3 is CASSLVAGVGTGELFF. The CDR3 DNA reads TGTGCCAGCAGCTTAGTGGCAGGGGTTGGGACCGGGGAGCTGTTTTTT. Filled out from reference TRBV11-2 and TRBJ2-2, the complete variable domain reads EAGVAQSPRYKIIEKRQSVAFWCNPISGHATLYWYQQILGQGPKLLIQFQNNGVVDDSQLPKDRFSAERLKGVDSTLKIQPAKLEDSAVYLCASSLVAGVGTGELFFGEGSRLTVL.